This T cell receptor beta chain was obtained from a study of blood T cell repertoires in COVID-19. This CDR3 is 15 amino acids long. J gave up 0 bases and V 5 bases, and 3 bases lay outside the gene matches. Germline V gives CDR1 SEHNR, CDR2 FQNEAQ (reference sequence). Repertoires were generated with immunoSEQ multiplex PCR, while TCRdb's copy carries only in-frame clones and drops some. The sample consists of 250,000 to 350,000 clones, roughly 90% of them appearing once. This sequence joins TRBV7-9 and TRBJ2-2; 7 positions agree with TRBD1. This receptor was taken from a woman aged 45-60 years who had recovered from COVID-19. Sequencing used PBMCs or T cells enriched from blood (not recorded which). CDR3 protein: CASSQGQTNTGELFF. CDR3 bases: TGTGCCAGCAGCCAGGGACAGACGAACACCGGGGAGCTGTTTTTT. Filled out from reference TRBV7-9 and TRBJ2-2, the complete variable domain reads DTGVSQNPRHKITKRGQNVTFRCDPISEHNRLYWYRQTLGQGPEFLTYFQNEAQLEKSRLLSDRFSAERPKGSFSTLEIQRTEQGDSAMYLCASSQGQTNTGELFFGEGSRLTVL.